The T cell receptor beta chain under discussion was sequenced for a study of blood T cell repertoires in COVID-19. Methods used by the authors: Estimated nucleated cell counts came from reference gene primer amplification. Measured with immunoSEQ multiplex PCR; TCRdb has only the in-frame clones, and not every one. The V and J calls and clone size are taken from that table; D and trimming were inferred from the DNA. Here the sample spans 250,000 to 350,000 clones, roughly nine tenths being singletons. Allocation to cohorts depended on clinical history reported by the participants. Germline V lookup: CDR1 MNHEY, CDR2 SVGAGI. The CDR3 is 14 residues long. Deletions cut 5 bases from V and 0 bases from J, with 10 bases between.

The chain uses TRBV6-5 and TRBJ1-1, with a possible D match to TRBD1 (6 bases). The sample was PBMCs or T cells enriched from blood (not recorded which). The TCR originated in a woman in her twenties or thirties who had recovered from COVID-19. In nucleotides, the CDR3 is TGTGCCAGCAGTATACAGGGTTTGAACACTGAAGCTTTCTTT. This codes for CASSIQGLNTEAFF.